The source of this T cell receptor (beta chain) is a study of T cell responses to AZD1222 COVID-19 vaccine. Whole-study findings and limits: Among the donors, most were white British and more were female, and clonal diversity was possibly underestimated. Two AZD1222 administrations were followed by greater Spike-specific TCR breadth and depth.

The CDR3 loop spans 16 amino acids. Trimming at V came to 2 bases and at J to 2 bases, leaving 5 bases not matched to a gene. Per the germline V gene, CDR1 is SGHAT and CDR2 is FQDESV (reference sequence). A single count supports this clone. Antigen: not known. Data came from immunoSEQ multiplex PCR; TCRdb stores just in-frame clones and leaves some out. The table includes some 200,000 clones, over 85% detected once. The material sequenced was peripheral blood, taken 28 days after the second dose of the MenACWY control vaccine. This receptor was identified in an adult who received the MenACWY meningococcal vaccine as a control. J is TRBJ2-2 and V is TRBV11-1; 7 bases line up with TRBD2. In DNA form, the CDR3 reads TGTGCCAGCAGCTTACATCCGGGACTAAACACCGGGGAGCTGTTTTTT. Amino acid sequence: CASSLHPGLNTGELFF.